This entry concerns a single TCR beta chain. The antigen is not known. PCR employed 60 Vbeta and 13 Jbeta primers. The protocol was immunoSEQ multiplex PCR, while the TCRdb copy is restricted to in-frame clones and leaves out a portion. This table has under 150,000 clones, under 90% appearing once. The data originate from a study of cytomegalovirus exposure and HLA in healthy donors. At the level of the study: Genotyping showed 81% of fewer than 500 donors falling in the Caucasian-associated ancestry cluster.

Study results and caveats: About 87% or about 30% of the time was how often most TCR beta V segments were productive, according to an earlier analysis.

Trimming at V came to 2 bases and at J to 6 bases, leaving 12 bases not matched to a gene. The CDR3 length is 17 residues. Germline V gene data show CDR1 as MNHEY and CDR2 as SMNVEV (reference sequence). The chain uses TRBV27 and TRBJ1-5, with 8 bases fitting TRBD1. This TCR was recovered from a man between 18 and 29 years old in good health and CMV-seronegative. Specimen: PBMCs. The CDR3 sequence: CASSLTKTGGVSQPQHF. The CDR3 DNA follows: TGTGCCAGCAGTTTAACAAAAACAGGGGGAGTAAGTCAGCCCCAGCATTTT.